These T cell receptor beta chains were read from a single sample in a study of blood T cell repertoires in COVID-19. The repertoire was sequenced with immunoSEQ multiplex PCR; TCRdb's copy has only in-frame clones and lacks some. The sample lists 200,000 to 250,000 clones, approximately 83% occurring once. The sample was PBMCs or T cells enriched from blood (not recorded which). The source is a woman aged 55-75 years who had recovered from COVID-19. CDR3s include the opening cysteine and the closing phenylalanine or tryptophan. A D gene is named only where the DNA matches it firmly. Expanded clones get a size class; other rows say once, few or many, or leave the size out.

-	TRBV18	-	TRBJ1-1	CASSPKTGYTEAFF	TGTGCCAGCTCACCAAAAACAGGGTACACTGAAGCTTTCTTT
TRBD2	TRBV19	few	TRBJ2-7	CASSRAGNEQYF	TGTGCCAGTAGTAGAGCGGGGAACGAGCAGTACTTC
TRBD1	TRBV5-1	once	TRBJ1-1	CASSLRTGPTEAFF	TGCGCCAGCAGCCTTAGGACAGGGCCCACTGAAGCTTTCTTT
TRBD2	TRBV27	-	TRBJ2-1	CASSPGLAGGSYNEQFF	TGTGCCAGCAGTCCGGGACTAGCGGGAGGGTCTTACAATGAGCAGTTCTTC
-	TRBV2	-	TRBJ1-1	CASELDSSKYEAFF	TGTGCCAGCGAACTGGACAGTTCAAAATATGAAGCTTTCTTT
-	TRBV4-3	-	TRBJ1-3	CASSQKATGSSGNTIYF	TGCGCCAGCAGCCAAAAAGCAACAGGTAGCTCTGGAAACACCATATATTTT
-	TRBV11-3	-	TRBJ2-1	CASSLDHSYNEQFF	TGTGCCAGCAGCTTAGATCACTCCTACAATGAGCAGTTCTTC
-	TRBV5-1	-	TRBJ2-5	CASSLGRSGKETQYF	TGCGCCAGCAGCTTGGGTCGTAGCGGAAAAGAGACCCAGTACTTC
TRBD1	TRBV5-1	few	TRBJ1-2	CASSPGDRVGYGYTF	TGCGCCAGCAGCCCTGGGGACAGGGTGGGCTATGGCTACACCTTC
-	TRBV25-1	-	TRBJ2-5	CATSGDWAAQYF	TGTGCCACCTCCGGGGACTGGGCGGCCCAGTACTTC
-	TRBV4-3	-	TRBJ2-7	CASSQDRGFYEQYF	TGCGCCAGCAGCCAAGACAGGGGATTCTACGAGCAGTACTTC
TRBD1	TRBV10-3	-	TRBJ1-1	CAISERGNYRGARGTEAFF	TGTGCCATCAGTGAGAGGGGGAACTACAGGGGCGCGAGGGGCACTGAAGCTTTCTTT
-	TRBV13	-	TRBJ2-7	CASSLGAVRGEQYF	TGTGCCAGCAGCTTAGGAGCTGTACGAGGGGAGCAGTACTTC
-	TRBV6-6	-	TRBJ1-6	CASIDTGGRSPLHF	TGTGCCAGCATCGACACAGGAGGGCGGTCACCCCTCCACTTT
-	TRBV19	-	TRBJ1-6	CASSITIRLTTGSPLHF	TGTGCCAGTAGTATAACGATCCGGCTCACAACGGGTTCACCCCTCCACTTT
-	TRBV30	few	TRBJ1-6	CAWRARSSYNSPLHF	TGTGCCTGGAGGGCACGGAGCTCCTATAATTCACCCCTCCACTTT
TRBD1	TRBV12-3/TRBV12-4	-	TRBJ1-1	CASSLTTGVEAFF	TGTGCCAGCAGTTTAACCACAGGGGTCGAAGCTTTCTTT
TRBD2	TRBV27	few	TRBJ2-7	CASSRAGLDYEQYF	TGTGCCAGCAGTCGAGCGGGACTCGACTACGAGCAGTACTTC
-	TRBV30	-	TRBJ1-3	CAWSTGYAGNTIYF	TGTGCCTGGAGTACGGGGTACGCTGGAAACACCATATATTTT
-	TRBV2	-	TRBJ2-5	CASSEFTRAGETQYF	TGTGCCAGCAGTGAATTTACTAGGGCAGGAGAGACCCAGTACTTC
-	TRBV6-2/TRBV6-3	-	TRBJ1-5	CASSYFRHFNQPQHF	TGTGCCAGCAGTTACTTTAGACACTTCAATCAGCCCCAGCATTTT
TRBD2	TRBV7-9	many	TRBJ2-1	CASSPPGLAENEQFF	TGTGCCAGCAGCCCTCCGGGACTAGCGGAGAATGAGCAGTTCTTC
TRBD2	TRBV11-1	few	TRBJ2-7	CASSLGGGVYEQYF	TGTGCCAGCAGCCTAGGCGGGGGAGTCTACGAGCAGTACTTC
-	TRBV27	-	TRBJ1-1	CASNLGLNTEAFF	TGTGCCAGCAACCTGGGCCTGAACACTGAAGCTTTCTTT
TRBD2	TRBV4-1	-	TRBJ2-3	CASSQEAQRGGRTDTQYF	TGCGCCAGCAGCCAAGAAGCCCAGCGGGGGGGACGCACAGATACGCAGTATTTT
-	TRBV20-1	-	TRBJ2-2	CSARGTGELFF	TGCAGTGCTCGGGGCACCGGGGAGCTGTTTTTT
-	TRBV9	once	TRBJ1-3	CASSVARIGSGNTIYF	TGTGCCAGCAGCGTAGCACGCATCGGCTCTGGAAACACCATATATTTT
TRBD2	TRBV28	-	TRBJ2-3	CASSFPSGRGTQYF	TGTGCCAGCAGTTTTCCTAGCGGGAGAGGCACGCAGTATTTT
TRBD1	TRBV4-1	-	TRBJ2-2	CASSRDRGQSGELFF	TGCGCCAGCAGCCGTGACAGGGGGCAATCCGGGGAGCTGTTTTTT
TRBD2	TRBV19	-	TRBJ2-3	CASSMELAASTDTQYF	TGTGCCAGTAGTATGGAACTAGCGGCTAGCACAGATACGCAGTATTTT
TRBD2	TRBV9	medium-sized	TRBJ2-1	CASSVNSGGDPLNEQFF	TGTGCCAGCAGCGTCAATAGCGGGGGAGATCCCCTCAATGAGCAGTTCTTC
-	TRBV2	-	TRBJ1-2	CASSESQGYGYTF	TGTGCCAGCAGTGAATCACAGGGCTATGGCTACACCTTC
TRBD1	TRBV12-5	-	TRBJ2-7	CASGRDRETHEQYF	TGTGCTAGTGGCCGGGACAGGGAGACCCACGAGCAGTACTTC
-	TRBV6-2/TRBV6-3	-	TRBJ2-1	CASSTPGNEQFF	TGTGCCAGCAGTACCCCCGGGAATGAGCAGTTCTTC
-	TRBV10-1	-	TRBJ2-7	CASSEALVAVGYF	TGCGCCAGCAGTGAGGCTTTGGTAGCGGTCGGGTACTTC
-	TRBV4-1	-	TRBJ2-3	CASSQGRAGPTDTQYF	TGCGCCAGCAGCCAAGGACGGGCGGGCCCGACGGATACGCAGTATTTT
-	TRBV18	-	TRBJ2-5	CASSPTVKETQYF	TGTGCCAGCTCACCAACAGTTAAAGAGACCCAGTACTTC
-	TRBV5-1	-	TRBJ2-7	CASSPAYQRGLYEQYF	TGCGCCAGCAGCCCGGCCTACCAGCGAGGGCTCTACGAGCAGTACTTC
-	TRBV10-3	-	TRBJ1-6	CAISENRESPLHF	TGTGCCATCAGTGAGAACAGGGAATCACCCCTCCACTTT
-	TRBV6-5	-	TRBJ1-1	CASSRPLGEAFF	TGTGCCAGCAGCAGGCCCTTGGGCGAAGCTTTCTTT
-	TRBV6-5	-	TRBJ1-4	CASSNSIVTNEKLFF	TGTGCCAGCAGTAACTCTATAGTAACTAATGAAAAACTGTTTTTT